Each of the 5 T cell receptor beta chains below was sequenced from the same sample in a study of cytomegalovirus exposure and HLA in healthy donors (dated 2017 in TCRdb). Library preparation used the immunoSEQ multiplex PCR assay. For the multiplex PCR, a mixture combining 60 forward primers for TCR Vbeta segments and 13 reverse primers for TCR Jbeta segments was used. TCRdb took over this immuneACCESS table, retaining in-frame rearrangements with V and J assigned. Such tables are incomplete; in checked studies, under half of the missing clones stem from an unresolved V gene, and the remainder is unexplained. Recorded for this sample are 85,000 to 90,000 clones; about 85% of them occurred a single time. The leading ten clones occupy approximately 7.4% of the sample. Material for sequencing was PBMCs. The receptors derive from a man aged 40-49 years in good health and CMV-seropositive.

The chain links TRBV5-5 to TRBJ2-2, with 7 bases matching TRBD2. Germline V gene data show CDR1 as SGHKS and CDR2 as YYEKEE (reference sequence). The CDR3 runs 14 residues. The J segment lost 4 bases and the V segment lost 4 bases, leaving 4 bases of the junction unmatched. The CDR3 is CASSPRLATGELFF. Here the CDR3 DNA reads TGTGCCAGCAGCCCAAGACTAGCCACCGGGGAGCTGTTTTTT.

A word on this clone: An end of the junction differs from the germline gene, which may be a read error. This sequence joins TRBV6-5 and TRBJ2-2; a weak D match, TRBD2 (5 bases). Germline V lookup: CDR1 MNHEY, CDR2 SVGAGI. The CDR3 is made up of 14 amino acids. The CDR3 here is CASSLGGYTGELFF. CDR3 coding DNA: TGTGCCAGCAGTCTGGGCGGATACACCGGGGAGTTGTTTTTT.

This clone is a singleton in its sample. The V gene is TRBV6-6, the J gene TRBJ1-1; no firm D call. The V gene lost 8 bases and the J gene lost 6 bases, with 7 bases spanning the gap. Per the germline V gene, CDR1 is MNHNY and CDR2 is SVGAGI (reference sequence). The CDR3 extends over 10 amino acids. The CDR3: CASGESEAFF. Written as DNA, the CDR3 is TGTGCCAGCGGGGAGTCTGAAGCTTTCTTT.

The CDR3 DNA is TGTGCCAGCAGCTTAAGGGGCTCTGGGCAGCCCCAGCATTTT. As protein: CASSLRGSGQPQHF. This chain connects TRBV13 to TRBJ1-5; a possible D gene is TRBD1 (5 bases). V was shortened by 2 bases and J by 7 bases, with 12 bases between the two germline ends. The CDR3 is 14 amino acids. Germline CDR1 is PRHDT and CDR2 is FYEKMQ (reference sequence).

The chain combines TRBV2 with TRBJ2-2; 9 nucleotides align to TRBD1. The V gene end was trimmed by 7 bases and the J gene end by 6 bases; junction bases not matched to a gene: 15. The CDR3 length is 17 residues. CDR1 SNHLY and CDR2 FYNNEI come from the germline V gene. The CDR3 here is CASNQEQGARFSGELFF. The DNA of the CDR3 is TGTGCCAGCAACCAAGAACAGGGGGCGAGGTTTTCCGGGGAGCTGTTTTTT.